The sequence of this TCR beta chain was determined in a study of monozygotic twins with inflammatory bowel disease. An approximately 2.5 ml blood sample was drawn per donor. Remarks on this clonotype: Its target is not known.

Findings of the study overall: Twin pairs that were concordant did not differ from discordant pairs in repertoire similarity, possibly from limited power.

The CDR3 spans 13 residues. Germline V gene lookup returns CDR1 LNHNV and CDR2 YYDKDF (reference sequence). TCRalpha and TCRbeta cDNA went through two nested PCRs of roughly 15 and 9 cycles. TCRdb re-called the 5' RACE reads and shows each CDR3 protein once, DNA omitted. Found here are more than 300,000 distinct CDR3 sequences; the top ten clones hold 5.6%. The sequenced material came from blood. The J gene is TRBJ2-2, the V gene TRBV15; the D call from TCRdb, TRBD1, cannot be confirmed without DNA. The clonotype originates from a human donor with ulcerative colitis or Crohn's disease, or a healthy co-twin of an affected twin (not recorded which). The chain's CDR3 is CATSGGTTGELFF.